One T cell receptor (beta chain) is described in this entry. Its antigen is unknown. This specimen comes from a study of vaccination effects on CD4 cells after COVID-19. Study-wide background: The vaccine given was either BNT162b2 or mRNA-1273, in two doses.

This CDR3 has 14 amino acids. The V and J ends lost 5 bases and 8 bases respectively, with 16 bases between them. Germline V gene lookup returns CDR1 KGHSH and CDR2 LQKENI. Viral peptide pool expansion of antigen-specific CD4+ T cells preceded sequencing in the ViraFEST assay. Investigators separated out CD4+ T cells once about 10 days of culture had passed. Nucleocapsid antibodies were negative in the vaccine recipients, who had never had SARS-CoV-2 infection. The method was immunoSEQ multiplex PCR; TCRdb's version includes in-frame clones alone and lacks a portion of them. The data hold tens of thousands of clones, with roughly 76% observed a single time.

This chain joins TRBV18 and TRBJ2-1; the D is unclear. This receptor was taken from a human donor who received a COVID-19 vaccine. The starting material was CD4+ T cells from PBMCs cultured with SARS-CoV-2 spike peptides, obtained before COVID-19 vaccination. CDR3 region: CASSSMTGSDEQFF. For the CDR3, the DNA is TGTGCCAGCTCATCTATGACTGGCAGCGATGAGCAGTTCTTC.